The 7 T cell receptor beta chains below come from one sample, sequenced in a study of blood T cells in healthy people across ages. Sample-barcoded 5' priming and a J-beta primer mix drove a second PCR of about 6 to 12 cycles. MiXCR, applied by TCRdb to the 5' RACE reads, yields one record per CDR3 protein. The data hold around 1.5 million distinct CDR3 sequences, with 30% to 35% observed a single time. Sample: blood. The receptors come from a woman aged 30 to 39 in good health.

The rearrangement links TRBV12-3 or TRBV12-4 to TRBJ1-5; D gene unclear. V was pared by 1 base and J by 5 bases, with 18 bases between. The CDR3 is made up of 17 amino acids. CDR3 coding DNA: TGTGCCAGCAGTTTAGTGGTTCGCCAGGTGCATTATCAGCCCCAGCATTTT. It translates to CASSLVVRQVHYQPQHF.

To note about this clonotype: At one of its ends the junction is not consistent with the germline gene, which may arise from a read error. The chain has TRBV12-3 or TRBV12-4 and TRBJ2-3, with a possible D match to TRBD2 (6 bases). The CDR3 totals 15 residues. The chain's CDR3 is CASSPRLVSADAQYF. For the CDR3, the DNA is TGTGCCAGCAGCCCTAGACTAGTGAGCGCAGATGCGCAGTATTTT.

Regarding this clonotype: This may arise from a read error, as a much more abundant clone is one base away. The rearrangement links TRBV6-1 to TRBJ2-5; the D is unclear. The CDR3 runs 11 residues. V lost 7 bases to trimming and J lost 0 bases, with 3 bases between them. Germline values: CDR1 MNHNS, CDR2 SASEGT. This CDR3 reads CASTNQETQYF. CDR3 coding DNA: TGTGCCAGCACCAACCAAGAGACCCAGTACTTC.

V usage is TRBV4-2 and J usage is TRBJ2-7, with D uncertain. The CDR3 covers 15 residues. Germline V lookup: CDR1 LGHNA, CDR2 YNFKEQ. Deletions cut 4 bases from V and 4 bases from J, with 17 bases between. The CDR3 region is CASSRLHSAAYEQYF. The CDR3 nucleotides are TGTGCCAGCAGCCGCCTTCACTCAGCAGCGTACGAGCAGTACTTC.

V is TRBV20-1 and J is TRBJ2-3; D unresolved. V lost 3 bases, J lost 1 base, and 8 bases lay in between. CDR3 length: 13 amino acids. CDR1 and CDR2 from the germline V gene are DFQATT and SNEGSKA (reference sequence). The CDR3 protein is CSASNSGTDTQYF. The DNA for the CDR3 is TGCAGTGCTAGTAACAGCGGCACAGATACGCAGTATTTT.

On this clonotype: Given a much more abundant clone one base away, this may be a read error. The V gene is TRBV7-9, the J gene TRBJ2-1; 7 nucleotides agree with TRBD1. This CDR3 is built from 14 residues. Per germline, CDR1 SEHNR and CDR2 FQNEAQ (reference sequence). In DNA, the CDR3 is TGTGCCGGCAGCTCAGGGGGAACCTACAATGAGCAGTTCTTC. Protein: CAGSSGGTYNEQFF.

On this clonotype: One end of the junction is discordant with germline, which a read error may explain. The chain recombines TRBV6-2 or TRBV6-3 with TRBJ1-5; the D is unclear. The CDR3 spans 17 residues. Germline V gene lookup returns CDR1 MNHEY and CDR2 SVGEGT. CDR3 in amino acids: CASSYPPRQTYIQLQHF. The CDR3 DNA follows: TGTGCCAGCAGTTATCCCCCGCGGCAGACCTATATTCAGCTCCAGCATTTT.